This T cell receptor (beta chain) came from a study of blood T cell repertoires in COVID-19. About the study: Italy, Spain and the United States were the sources of the convalescent and acute COVID-19 samples. Sample material is recorded as cDNA or gDNA derived from T cells, B-cell-depleted T cells, or PBMCs.

How the authors handled the data: It was from reference gene primer amplification that nucleated cell counts were estimated. Profiled with immunoSEQ multiplex PCR; TCRdb holds only in-frame clones, not every one. That table is the source of V, J and clone size, and D and trimming were worked out from the DNA. Here the sample spans 110,000 to 150,000 clones, about nine tenths being singletons. Germline values: CDR1 SNHLY, CDR2 FYNNEI. The junction had 15 bases not matched to a gene; V was cut back by 5 bases and J by 6 bases. The CDR3 loop spans 17 amino acids. By sample fraction, this clone is medium-sized.

The rearrangement joins TRBV2 to TRBJ1-1, with 10 bases that match TRBD1. This receptor was taken from a man over 45 with active or convalescent COVID-19. The sequenced sample was peripheral blood. The CDR3 protein is CASSPRTGGPKGSEAFF. In DNA form, the CDR3 reads TGTGCCAGCAGTCCCCGGACAGGGGGTCCGAAAGGGTCTGAAGCTTTCTTT.